What follows are 27 T cell receptor beta chains derived from one specimen sequenced in a study of immune heterogeneity within non-small cell lung tumors. Template input was genomic DNA from bulk tumor (around 630 ng per sample). Doctors removed several biopsies from each primary tumor during surgery, keeping them far apart. Surgery that was curative in intent was performed on patients with untreated, newly diagnosed non-small cell lung cancer. With 32 V and 13 J primers, multiplex PCR amplified the TCR beta CDR3. TCRdb used MiXCR to reprocess the multiplex PCR reads, holding one entry per CDR3 protein. The sample includes several thousand distinct CDR3 sequences, 20% to 25% seen only once; the top ten take around 10%. Input material: lung tumor tissue. Receptors originate from an older woman with non-small cell lung cancer.

In its sample, this clonotype ranks as medium-sized. This chain uses TRBV12-3 or TRBV12-4 with TRBJ2-1, with 7 bases that match TRBD2. This CDR3 is 15 amino acids long. Trimming removed 5 bases from V and 2 bases from J; junction bases left unmatched: 6. DNA for the CDR3: TGTGCCAGCAGTGAACTCGGGACTACCTACAATGAGCAGTTCTTC. It is translated as CASSELGTTYNEQFF.

A note on this clonotype: This may be a read error: a much more frequent sequence differs by one nucleotide. V is TRBV19 and J is TRBJ2-3; TRBD1 might be the D (6 bases). This CDR3 contains 14 residues. The germline V gene encodes CDR1 LNHDA and CDR2 SQIVND (reference sequence). Trimming shortened V by 7 bases and J by 0 bases, and 11 bases separated the two germline ends. The CDR3 nucleotides are TGTGCCAGTAATAGAGGGGGTAGCACAGATACGCAGTATTTT. Encoded protein: CASNRGGSTDTQYF.

By share, this clonotype counts as medium-sized. The chain recombines TRBV20-1 with TRBJ2-7, with D tentatively TRBD2 (6 bases). There are 15 residues in the CDR3. Deletions cut 3 bases from V and 3 bases from J, with 18 bases between. Germline V gene data show CDR1 as DFQATT and CDR2 as SNEGSKA (reference sequence). In DNA, the CDR3 is TGCAGTGCTAGTTACCCGACTAGTACTAGCTACGAGCAGTACTTC. Its protein product is CSASYPTSTSYEQYF.

The chain is built from TRBV7-4 and TRBJ2-4, with no clear D. CDR3 length equals 14 residues. Germline V lookup: CDR1 SGHVT, CDR2 SQSDAQ. V was trimmed by 3 bases and J by 9 bases, leaving 15 bases between them. DNA for the CDR3: TGTGCCAGCAGCTTCCTAGGGATTCGGTGCATTCAGTACTTC. This gives the protein CASSFLGIRCIQYF.

This clonotype rates as medium-sized. V usage is TRBV20-1 and J usage is TRBJ2-3, with D possibly being TRBD1 or TRBD2 (5 bases each). With 6 bases removed from V and 2 bases from J, the gap between germline ends came to 18 bases. This CDR3 contains 15 residues. The germline V gene has CDR1 DFQATT and CDR2 SNEGSKA (reference sequence). In nucleotides, the CDR3 is TGCAGTGCCACACTCTCCGGGACCTACACAGATACGCAGTATTTT. This gives the protein CSATLSGTYTDTQYF.

This clonotype was seen many times. The chain has TRBV7-3 and TRBJ2-1; D is unclear. The CDR3 covers 13 residues. The V end was cut by 5 bases, the J end by 7 bases, with 12 bases between. From germline, CDR1 is SGHTA and CDR2 FQGTGA. The CDR3 DNA is TGTGCCAGCAGCCCCGGCCCCTCTAATGAGCAGTTCTTC. It codes for CASSPGPSNEQFF.

CDR3 in amino acids: CAWRSGGPYGPDTQYF. The CDR3 DNA sequence: TGTGCCTGGCGTTCGGGAGGGCCTTACGGCCCAGATACGCAGTATTTT. J is TRBJ2-3 and V is TRBV30; 8 bases map to TRBD2. The CDR3 length is 16 residues. Germline CDR1 and CDR2: GTSNPN and SVGIG (reference sequence). Trimming took 5 bases from V and 4 from J; bases not matched to a gene: 14.

V and J are TRBV2 and TRBJ1-3; D is perhaps TRBD1 (5 bases). From germline, CDR1 is SNHLY and CDR2 FYNNEI. The V and J ends lost 7 bases and 7 bases respectively, with 14 bases between them. This CDR3 has 13 residues. CDR3 in amino acids: CASNPGLSNTIYF. In nucleotides, the CDR3 is TGTGCCAGCAACCCGGGACTCAGTAACACCATATATTTT.

This clonotype is classed as medium-sized. The V call is TRBV25-1, the J call TRBJ2-7; 7 positions match TRBD1. From germline, CDR1 is MGHDK and CDR2 SYGVNS. Trimming took 4 bases from V and 5 from J; bases not matched to a gene: 14. CDR3 length equals 16 residues. The CDR3 loop is CASSGDRARVLDEQYF. The CDR3 coding sequence is TGTGCCAGCAGTGGCGACAGGGCTCGGGTCCTGGACGAGCAGTACTTC.

This clonotype has a count of ten or more. This chain joins TRBV7-6 and TRBJ1-4; D is possibly TRBD1 (5 bases). Deletions cut 0 bases from V and 13 bases from J, with 15 bases between. Germline CDR1 is SGHVS and CDR2 is FNYEAQ. The CDR3 has 14 residues. The CDR3 protein is CASSLAGAPFRLFF. Here the CDR3 DNA reads TGTGCCAGCAGCTTAGCAGGGGCTCCGTTTAGACTGTTTTTT.

In this sample, this clonotype is medium-sized. The chain is built from TRBV20-1 and TRBJ2-7, with no clear D. Germline V lookup: CDR1 DFQATT, CDR2 SNEGSKA (reference sequence). V was clipped by 0 bases and J by 3 bases, with 3 bases between them. The CDR3 is made up of 11 amino acids. The CDR3 sequence: CSARDSYEQYF. For the CDR3, the DNA is TGCAGTGCTAGAGATAGCTACGAGCAGTACTTC.

A few counts support this clonotype. The chain joins TRBV5-4 to TRBJ1-3, with D uncertain. CDR3 length: 14 residues. The V end lost 0 bases, the J end lost 2 bases, and 6 bases lay between the germline ends. Germline V gene data show CDR1 as SGHNT and CDR2 as YYREEE (reference sequence). The CDR3: CASSLDSPGNTIYF. For the CDR3, the DNA is TGTGCCAGCAGCTTGGACTCCCCTGGAAACACCATATATTTT.

Sample share makes this clonotype medium-sized (0.01 to 0.1%). V gene TRBV25-1 combines with J gene TRBJ2-7; 13 bases align to TRBD2. CDR3 length: 14 amino acids. Germline lookup yields CDR1 MGHDK and CDR2 SYGVNS. V shed 8 bases and J 2 bases; nucleotides not matched to a gene: 3. The CDR3 sequence: CASQGTSGTYEQYF. The CDR3 DNA reads TGTGCCAGCCAAGGGACTAGCGGGACCTACGAGCAGTACTTC.

This clonotype has ten or more counts. V gene TRBV7-9 combines with J gene TRBJ2-1; 8 bases agree with TRBD2. V lost 2 bases to trimming and J lost 0 bases; unmatched junction nucleotides: 0. Germline assignment: CDR1 SEHNR and CDR2 FQNEAQ (reference sequence). This CDR3 spans 15 amino acids. Written as DNA, the CDR3 is TGTGCCAGCAGCTTACTAGCGGGCTCCTACAATGAGCAGTTCTTC. Translating gives CASSLLAGSYNEQFF.

In its sample, this clonotype is medium-sized. This chain uses TRBV12-3 or TRBV12-4 with TRBJ2-1; no definite D call. The CDR3 contains 16 residues. Deletions cut 1 base from V and 2 bases from J, with 12 bases between. The CDR3 loop reads CASSLVAADAYNEQFF. As DNA, the CDR3 is TGTGCCAGCAGTTTAGTGGCGGCTGACGCCTACAATGAGCAGTTCTTC.

In its sample, this clonotype ranks as medium-sized. The chain combines TRBV7-3 with TRBJ2-3, with 8 bases identical to TRBD1. With 7 bases clipped from V and 2 bases from J, the junction kept 5 bases outside the gene matches. Germline V gene data show CDR1 as SGHTA and CDR2 as FQGTGA. The CDR3 consists of 14 residues. CDR3 protein: CASTRTGPTDTQYF. CDR3 nucleotides: TGTGCCAGCACCAGGACAGGGCCCACAGATACGCAGTATTTT.

Ten or more counts support this clonotype. This chain uses TRBV20-1 with TRBJ1-5; D remains unclear. V was clipped by 3 bases and J by 2 bases, with 11 bases between them. The CDR3 is 14 residues long. From germline, CDR1 is DFQATT and CDR2 SNEGSKA (reference sequence). The CDR3 loop is CSASEVRGNQPQHF. The CDR3 bases are TGCAGTGCTAGTGAGGTCCGCGGCAATCAGCCCCAGCATTTT.

This clonotype was seen more than once but under ten times. V and J are TRBV5-1 and TRBJ2-1, with D maybe TRBD2 (6 bases). V was clipped by 8 bases and J by 0 bases, with 21 bases between them. CDR1 is SGHRS and CDR2 is YFSETQ in the germline V gene. The length of the CDR3 is 17 residues. The CDR3, as DNA: TGCGCCAGTGGGGGGTTGAGCGGGCCAAGCTCCTACAATGAGCAGTTCTTC. It is translated as CASGGLSGPSSYNEQFF.

This clonotype was seen at least ten times. The chain has TRBV11-2 and TRBJ2-1; 11 bases line up with TRBD2. The CDR3 contains 17 residues. Germline CDR1 reads SGHAT; CDR2 reads FQNNGV. The V gene end was trimmed by 0 bases and the J gene end by 4 bases; junction bases not matched to a gene: 5. This chain's CDR3 is CASSLELSGRGYNEQFF. The DNA of the CDR3 is TGTGCCAGCAGCTTAGAACTTAGCGGGAGGGGTTACAATGAGCAGTTCTTC.

This clonotype is termed medium-sized. The rearrangement joins TRBV2 to TRBJ2-1, with 9 nucleotides matching TRBD1. Per germline, CDR1 SNHLY and CDR2 FYNNEI. The CDR3 has 16 amino acids. The V and J ends lost 4 bases and 3 bases, in that order; junction bases with no gene match: 7. CDR3 amino acids: CASSVQGQGNYNEQFF. DNA of the CDR3: TGTGCCAGCAGTGTACAGGGACAGGGAAACTACAATGAGCAGTTCTTC.

The sample holds a few counts of this clonotype. The chain has TRBV5-1 and TRBJ2-1; D perhaps matches TRBD1 (6 bases). Trimming took off 4 bases at V and 6 bases at J, with 14 bases between the two ends. CDR3 size: 14 residues. Germline V gene sequence: CDR1 SGHRS, CDR2 YFSETQ. The CDR3 reads CASSGLTGLNEQFF. DNA for the CDR3: TGCGCCAGCAGCGGCCTGACAGGACTCAATGAGCAGTTCTTC.

In its sample, this clonotype is medium-sized (0.01 to 0.1%). The rearrangement joins TRBV12-3 or TRBV12-4 to TRBJ2-2; D is uncertain. The V end was cut by 5 bases, the J end by 1 base, with 2 bases between. CDR3 length: 12 amino acids. CDR3: CASSGNTGELFF. The CDR3 nucleotides read TGTGCCAGCAGTGGGAACACCGGGGAGCTGTTTTTT.

This clonotype is termed medium-sized. The gene calls are TRBV19 and TRBJ2-7; D possibly corresponds to TRBD2 (5 bases). CDR1 is LNHDA and CDR2 is SQIVND in the germline V gene (reference sequence). The V end lost 3 bases, the J end lost 0 bases, and 9 bases lay between the germline ends. The CDR3 spans 14 residues. In DNA form, the CDR3 reads TGTGCCAGTAGTATGCTGACTACCTCCTACGAGCAGTACTTC. It codes for CASSMLTTSYEQYF.

A note on this clonotype: A single base separates this from a much larger clone, so it may be a read error. The chain uses TRBV29-1 and TRBJ1-1; D not certain. This CDR3 is built from 14 residues. Looked up from germline, CDR1 is SQVTM and CDR2 is ANQGSEA. The CDR3 coding sequence is TGCAGCGTCAAGCGCGGGCAACCGAACAATGAAGCTTTCTTT. The encoded protein is CSVKRGQPNNEAFF.

By share, this clonotype counts as medium-sized. The chain recombines TRBV6-1 with TRBJ1-5; possibly TRBD1 for D (5 bases). Trimming took off 7 bases at V and 1 base at J, with 20 bases between the two ends. The germline V gene has CDR1 MNHNS and CDR2 SASEGT. The CDR3 covers 17 residues. CDR3 DNA sequence: TGTGCCAGCATTCAATCCATAGGGGCTTTGAGCAATCAGCCCCAGCATTTT. Translation gives CASIQSIGALSNQPQHF.

The V call is TRBV7-9, the J call TRBJ2-1; 14 bases fit TRBD2. V was pared by 5 bases and J by 8 bases, with 5 bases of the junction left unmatched. The length of the CDR3 is 15 residues. Germline V gene data show CDR1 as SEHNR and CDR2 as FQNEAQ (reference sequence). In DNA form, the CDR3 reads TGTGCCAGCAGCAAGGGACTAGCGGGAGTGTATGAGCAGTTCTTC. This gives the protein CASSKGLAGVYEQFF.

Regarding this clonotype: With a much larger clone just one base away, this may be a read error. The chain links TRBV15 to TRBJ1-1, with D unresolved. V lost 2 bases, J lost 7 bases, and 8 bases lay in between. Germline CDR1 and CDR2: LNHNV and YYDKDF (reference sequence). The CDR3 runs to 12 residues. The CDR3 sequence: CATSRLGIEAFF. CDR3 nucleotides: TGTGCCACCAGCAGACTCGGGATTGAAGCTTTCTTT. Complete variable domain (other parts from reference TRBV15 and TRBJ1-1): DAMVIQNPRYQVTQFGKPVTLSCSQTLNHNVMYWYQQKSSQAPKLLFHYYDKDFNNEADTPDNFQSRRPNTSFCFLDIRSPGLGDTAMYLCATSRLGIEAFFGQGTRLTVV.